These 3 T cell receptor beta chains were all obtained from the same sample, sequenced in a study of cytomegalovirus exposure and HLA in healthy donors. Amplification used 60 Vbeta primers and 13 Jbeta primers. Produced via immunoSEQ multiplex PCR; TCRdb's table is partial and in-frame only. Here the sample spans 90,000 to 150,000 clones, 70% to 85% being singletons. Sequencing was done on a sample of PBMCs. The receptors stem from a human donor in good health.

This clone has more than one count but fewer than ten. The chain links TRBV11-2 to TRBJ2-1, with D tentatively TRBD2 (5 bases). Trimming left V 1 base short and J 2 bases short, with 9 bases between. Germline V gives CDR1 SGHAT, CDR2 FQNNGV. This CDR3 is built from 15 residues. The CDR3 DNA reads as TGTGCCAGCAGCTTAGTAGCGCGAACCTACAATGAGCAGTTCTTC. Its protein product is CASSLVARTYNEQFF.

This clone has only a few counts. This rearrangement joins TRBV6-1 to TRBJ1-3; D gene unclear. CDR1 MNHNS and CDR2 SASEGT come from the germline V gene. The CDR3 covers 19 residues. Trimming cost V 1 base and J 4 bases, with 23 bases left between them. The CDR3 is CASSEGFWTAQRKGNTIYF. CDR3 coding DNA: TGTGCCAGCAGTGAAGGCTTTTGGACTGCCCAGCGAAAGGGAAACACCATATATTTT.

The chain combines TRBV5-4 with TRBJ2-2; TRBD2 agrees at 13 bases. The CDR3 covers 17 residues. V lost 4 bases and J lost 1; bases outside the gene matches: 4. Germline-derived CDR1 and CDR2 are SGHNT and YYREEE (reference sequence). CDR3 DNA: TGTGCCAGCAGCCCCGGGACTAGCGGGGTGAACACCGGGGAGCTGTTTTTT. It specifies CASSPGTSGVNTGELFF.